These T cell receptor beta chains were read from a single sample in a study of cytomegalovirus exposure and HLA in healthy donors. TCRdb's copy holds only in-frame clones and misses some; the assay was immunoSEQ multiplex PCR. This sample carries roughly 180,000 clones, roughly 78% of them seen once, and the ten largest clones take 13%. Sequenced material: PBMCs. The receptors come from a woman aged 45-65 years in good health and CMV-seropositive. The CDR3 runs from the conserved cysteine through the conserved F or W. The D gene is left open where the match is weak. Clone sizes are given selectively: once, few, many, or a class where the clone is expanded.

>TRBJ1-2|TRBV19|.|.
CASTRTDGFGYTF
TGTGCCAGTACCCGGACAGACGGCTTTGGCTACACCTTC
>TRBJ2-6|TRBV9|.|TRBD1
CASSLRQGNHSGANVLTF
TGTGCCAGCAGCCTTCGACAGGGTAACCACTCTGGGGCCAACGTCCTGACTTTC
>TRBJ2-7|TRBV4-2|.|TRBD2
CASSQAGGRHEQYF
TGTGCCAGCAGCCAAGCGGGGGGGCGCCACGAGCAGTACTTC
>TRBJ1-5|TRBV30|.|.
CAWSYSSNQPQHF
TGTGCCTGGAGTTATAGTAGCAATCAGCCCCAGCATTTT
>TRBJ1-1|TRBV6-5|.|TRBD1
CASRLTGVPEAFF
TGTGCCAGCAGACTTACAGGGGTGCCTGAAGCTTTCTTT
>TRBJ1-5|TRBV5-4|.|.
CASSLGPDNQPQHF
TGTGCCAGCAGCTTGGGGCCAGACAATCAGCCCCAGCATTTT
>TRBJ1-1|TRBV2|.|.
CASSAREGGEAFF
TGTGCCAGCAGTGCGCGGGAAGGTGGGGAAGCTTTCTTT
>TRBJ2-3|TRBV5-6|.|.
CASSFTRKDTQYF
TGTGCCAGCAGCTTTACTAGAAAGGATACGCAGTATTTT
>TRBJ2-7|TRBV5-5|few|TRBD2
CASSEGIGRESYEQYF
TGTGCCAGCTCGGAAGGAATAGGGCGGGAGAGCTACGAGCAGTACTTC
>TRBJ1-1|TRBV10-3|once|.
CAIWAGPLSWTEAFF
TGTGCCATCTGGGCAGGGCCCCTTAGTTGGACTGAAGCTTTCTTT
>TRBJ2-3|TRBV11-3|.|TRBD1
CASSRQGARDTQYF
TGTGCCAGCAGCCGACAGGGGGCGCGGGATACGCAGTATTTT
>TRBJ2-4|TRBV6-1|.|.
CASHREGAKNIQYF
TGTGCCAGCCATCGGGAAGGGGCCAAAAACATTCAGTACTTC
>TRBJ2-5|TRBV7-2|.|TRBD1
CASSFLGQGARETQYF
TGTGCCAGCAGCTTTTTGGGACAGGGGGCGCGAGAGACCCAGTACTTC
>TRBJ1-5|TRBV6-1|.|TRBD1
CASRYRGVSNQPQHF
TGTGCCAGCAGATACAGGGGGGTCAGCAATCAGCCCCAGCATTTT
>TRBJ1-2|TRBV4-2|.|.
CASSQEGPGANYGYTF
TGTGCCAGCAGCCAAGAAGGGCCAGGGGCTAACTATGGCTACACCTTC
>TRBJ2-3|TRBV27|.|TRBD2
CASSLFSGGPDTQYF
TGTGCCAGCAGTTTATTTAGCGGGGGGCCAGATACGCAGTATTTT
>TRBJ2-3|TRBV5-1|.|TRBD2
CASSLVTGGGTDTQYF
TGCGCCAGCAGCTTGGTTACGGGGGGTGGCACAGATACGCAGTATTTT
>TRBJ1-1|TRBV5-1|.|.
CASSPTGYTEAFF
TGCGCCAGCAGCCCTACAGGGTACACTGAAGCTTTCTTT
>TRBJ2-1|TRBV7-9|.|TRBD2
CASNERGGHNEQFF
TGTGCCAGCAATGAGCGGGGGGGCCACAATGAGCAGTTCTTC
>TRBJ2-5|TRBV6-5|.|.
CASSPGVWGTQYF
TGTGCCAGCAGTCCAGGGGTCTGGGGGACCCAGTACTTC
>TRBJ2-5|TRBV5-5|.|TRBD2
CASSLGGGDQETQYF
TGTGCCAGCAGCTTGGGCGGGGGGGACCAAGAGACCCAGTACTTC
>TRBJ1-1|TRBV18|few|TRBD1
CASSSGQGNTEAFF
TGTGCCAGCTCGTCGGGACAGGGGAACACTGAAGCTTTCTTT
>TRBJ1-1|TRBV28|.|.
CASSLSVPSGQNTEAFF
TGTGCCAGCAGTTTATCAGTCCCGTCTGGACAGAACACTGAAGCTTTCTTT
>TRBJ1-5|TRBV9|.|.
CASSEGDTYSNQPQHF
TGTGCCAGCAGCGAGGGGGATACTTATAGCAATCAGCCCCAGCATTTT
>TRBJ2-1|TRBV30|.|.
CAWSGGLPRGEQFF
TGTGCCTGGAGTGGCGGATTGCCCCGGGGTGAGCAGTTCTTC
>TRBJ1-2|TRBV7-2|.|TRBD1
CASSPTGPGGYTF
TGTGCCAGCAGCCCGACAGGGCCGGGTGGCTACACCTTC
>TRBJ1-1|TRBV6-1|once|.
CASSEITGNTEAFF
TGTGCCAGCAGTGAAATCACGGGGAACACTGAAGCTTTCTTT
>TRBJ2-4|TRBV6-5|.|.
CASSYRGAKNIQYF
TGTGCCAGCAGTTACCGGGGAGCCAAAAACATTCAGTACTTC
>TRBJ1-2|TRBV15|.|.
CATSRDNRGNYGYTF
TGTGCCACCAGCAGAGATAATCGGGGTAACTATGGCTACACCTTC
>TRBJ2-3|TRBV7-3|.|TRBD2
CASSPGIAGQDTQYF
TGTGCCAGCAGCCCCGGGATAGCGGGGCAGGATACGCAGTATTTT
>TRBJ2-3|TRBV7-3|few|.
CASSPRQGRTDTQYF
TGTGCCAGCAGCCCGCGGCAGGGGCGCACAGATACGCAGTATTTT
>TRBJ2-7|TRBV12-5|.|TRBD1
CASNGGGRGLDEQYF
TGTGCTAGTAATGGTGGGGGCAGGGGGCTCGACGAGCAGTACTTC
>TRBJ2-7|TRBV7-9|.|.
CASSLTYGVSTYEQYF
TGTGCCAGCAGCTTAACGTACGGTGTGAGCACCTACGAGCAGTACTTC
>TRBJ2-2|TRBV6-5|.|TRBD1
CASSYHRGLRELFF
TGTGCCAGCAGTTACCATAGGGGGCTAAGGGAGCTGTTTTTT
>TRBJ2-2|TRBV7-6|once|.
CASSPQRGELFF
TGTGCCAGCAGTCCCCAGAGGGGGGAGCTGTTTTTT
>TRBJ1-1|TRBV28|.|.
CATRFAGENTEAFF
TGTGCCACCCGATTCGCCGGGGAGAACACTGAAGCTTTCTTT
>TRBJ1-2|TRBV7-9|.|.
CASSLQGLFSYGYTF
TGTGCCAGCAGCTTACAGGGACTCTTTAGCTATGGCTACACCTTC
>TRBJ2-5|TRBV11-2|.|TRBD2
CASSHGGAWETQYF
TGTGCCAGCAGCCACGGGGGGGCTTGGGAGACCCAGTACTTC
>TRBJ2-7|TRBV5-4|.|TRBD1
CASSQGGTGKYEQYF
TGTGCCAGCAGCCAAGGTGGGACAGGGAAATACGAGCAGTACTTC
>TRBJ1-5|TRBV6-6|.|.
CASLSGEHGNQPQHF
TGTGCCAGCCTAAGCGGGGAGCATGGCAATCAGCCCCAGCATTTT
>TRBJ2-2|TRBV4-2|.|TRBD2
CASSQERSGDNTGELFF
TGTGCCAGCAGCCAAGAACGGAGCGGGGACAACACCGGGGAGCTGTTTTTT